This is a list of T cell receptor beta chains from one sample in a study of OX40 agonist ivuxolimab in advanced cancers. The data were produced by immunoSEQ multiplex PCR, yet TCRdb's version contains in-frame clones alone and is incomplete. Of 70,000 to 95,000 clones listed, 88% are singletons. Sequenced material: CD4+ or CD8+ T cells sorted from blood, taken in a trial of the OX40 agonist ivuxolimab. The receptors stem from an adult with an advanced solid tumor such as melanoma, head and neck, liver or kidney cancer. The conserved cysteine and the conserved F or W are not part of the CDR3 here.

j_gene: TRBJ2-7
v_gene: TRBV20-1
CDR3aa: SARVFDEQY

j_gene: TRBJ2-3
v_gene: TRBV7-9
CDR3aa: ASSGRDASTDTQY

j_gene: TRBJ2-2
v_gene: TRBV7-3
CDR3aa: ASSRLALAGELF

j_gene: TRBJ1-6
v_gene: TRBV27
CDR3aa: ASSRSSYNSPLH

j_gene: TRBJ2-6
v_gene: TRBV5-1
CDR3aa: ASSLATTASGANVLT

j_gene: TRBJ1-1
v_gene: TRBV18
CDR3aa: ASSPYRGPEAF

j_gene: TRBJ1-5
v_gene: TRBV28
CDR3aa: ASSLHGSNQPQH

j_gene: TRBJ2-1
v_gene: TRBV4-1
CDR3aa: ASSQGLGRYNEQF

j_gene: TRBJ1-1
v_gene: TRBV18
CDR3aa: ASSPGLNTEAF

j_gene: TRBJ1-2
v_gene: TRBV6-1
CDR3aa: ASSEITGGGYT

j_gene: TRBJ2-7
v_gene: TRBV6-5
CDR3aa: ASSRGIGAYEQY

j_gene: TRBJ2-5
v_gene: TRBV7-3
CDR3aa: ASSPLAGGQETQY

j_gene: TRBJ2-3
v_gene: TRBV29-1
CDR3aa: SVEHRVPDTQY

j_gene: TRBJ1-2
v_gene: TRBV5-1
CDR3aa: ASSLEQGIYGYT

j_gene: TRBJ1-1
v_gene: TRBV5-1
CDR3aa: ASSALRMNTEAF

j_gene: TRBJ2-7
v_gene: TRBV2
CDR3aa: ASHRESAYEQY

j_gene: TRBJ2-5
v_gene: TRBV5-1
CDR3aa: ASSLNGGTEQETQY

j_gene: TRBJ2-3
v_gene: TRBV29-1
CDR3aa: SDRLAGGGTQY

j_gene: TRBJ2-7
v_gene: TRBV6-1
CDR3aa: ASSEACAPGRRCEQY

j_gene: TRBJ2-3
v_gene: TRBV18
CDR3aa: ASSPPGPQRADTQY